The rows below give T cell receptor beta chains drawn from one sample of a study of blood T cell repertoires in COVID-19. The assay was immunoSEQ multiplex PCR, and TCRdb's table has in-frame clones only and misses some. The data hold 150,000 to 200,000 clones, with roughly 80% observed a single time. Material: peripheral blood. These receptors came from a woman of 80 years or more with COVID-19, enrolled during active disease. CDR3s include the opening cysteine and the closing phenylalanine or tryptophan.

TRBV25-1 CASSSSRDSGANVLTF
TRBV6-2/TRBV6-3 CASSVGTELGQYF
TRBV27 CASRLGQQETQYF
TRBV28 CASSFLAGTGGSYEQYF
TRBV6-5 CASSPTGGRDTIYF
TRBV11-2 CASSLDRGPDIQYF
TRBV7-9 CASSSHEGWDEQYF
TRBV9 CASSVGGRGLPPFSYEQYF
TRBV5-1 CASSLFGTGEQFF
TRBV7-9 CASSLSTGGAYYGYTF
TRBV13 CASSLDPLYNEQFF
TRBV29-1 CSAVDREGYGYTF
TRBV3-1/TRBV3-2 CASSQDGSASYEQYF
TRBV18 CASSPSGFHSNQPQHF
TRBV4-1 CASSQDPRRIYGYTF
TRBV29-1 CSVLGTGSYEQYF
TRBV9 CASSPRLSSYNEQFF
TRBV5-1 CASSLQVTGGPVADTQYF
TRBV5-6 CASTKRGRLTGELFF
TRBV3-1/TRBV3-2 CASSERRRSTSGRALNEQFF
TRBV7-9 CASSLWEQGKDGYTF
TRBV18 CASSPGQTLYGYTF
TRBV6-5 CASSRGTFRSYEQYF
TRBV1 CTSSQSHTSGRENEQYF
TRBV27 CASSATGASEQYF
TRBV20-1 CSAPLGATQYF
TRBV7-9 CASSLTGEAFF
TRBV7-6 CASSLVTGVGAYEQYF
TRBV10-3 CAISVGGVAGGVAYEQYF
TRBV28 CASRVLTGTPGELFF
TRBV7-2 CASSRVSYEQYF
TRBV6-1 CASSEVGFRNQPQHF
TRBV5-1 CASSTLPGQGYEQYF
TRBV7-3 CASSQLFRGPGLSGQFF
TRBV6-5 CASSRDSRQQFF
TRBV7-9 CASSSSGEGGGYTF
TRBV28 CASSSRTGGNQPQHF
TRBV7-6 CASSWPGLAGGTSTDTQYF
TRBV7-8 CASSLPFGRLAGGLNSYNEQFF
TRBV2 CASSEALRGLGYEQYF
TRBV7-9 CASSLTSRGGEQYF